The present T cell receptor (beta chain) was sequenced within a study of T cells in Graves' hyperthyroidism and ophthalmopathy. The TCR beta CDR3 regions underwent amplification using RNA transcripts as the source. Carried out on the TCR CDR3, a first-round RT-PCR used the HTBI primer set. TCRdb re-derived calls from the multiplex PCR reads in MiXCR, one entry per CDR3 protein. The sample holds more than 550,000 distinct CDR3 sequences, over 40% seen once. Trimming removed 3 bases at V and 0 bases at J, with 12 bases between. Per germline, CDR1 SGHDN and CDR2 FVKESK. This CDR3 spans 16 amino acids. The chain uses TRBV14 and TRBJ1-3; D not resolved. Specimen: peripheral blood or thyroid tissue (not recorded which). This clonotype was sampled from an adult man with Graves' disease, either hyperthyroidism or ophthalmopathy (not recorded which). Written as DNA, the CDR3 is TGTGCCAGCAGCCATTCGCCACAGAGCTCTGGAAACACCATATATTTT. It translates to CASSHSPQSSGNTIYF.